A single sample gave rise to the 9 T cell receptor beta chains below, sequenced in a study of blood T cell repertoires in COVID-19. Clones were read by immunoSEQ multiplex PCR, and TCRdb kept only the in-frame ones, dropping some. The data contain about 220,000 clones, 80% to 90% of them singletons. The sequenced sample consisted of peripheral blood. These receptors came from a young man who had recovered from COVID-19.

The CDR3 is CASSPWAGGAFYGYTF. The CDR3 coding sequence is TGTGCCAGCAGCCCCTGGGCAGGGGGCGCCTTCTATGGCTACACCTTC. This rearrangement joins TRBV3-1 (or the pseudogene TRBV3-2) to TRBJ1-2, with TRBD1 identical over 8 bases. The V segment lost 4 bases and the J segment 4 bases; nucleotides outside the gene matches: 11. The CDR3 loop spans 16 amino acids. CDR1 LGHDT and CDR2 YNNKEL come from the germline V gene (reference sequence).

V gene TRBV4-3 combines with J gene TRBJ2-3; 8 nucleotides agree with TRBD2. Germline V lookup: CDR1 LGHNA, CDR2 YSLEER. This CDR3 contains 16 residues. Losses at the gene ends were 0 bases for V and 6 bases for J; bases not matched to a gene: 8. CDR3 DNA sequence: TGCGCCAGCAGCCAAGAGGTAGCGGGGATGGGGGATACGCAGTATTTT. As protein: CASSQEVAGMGDTQYF.

This clone was seen just once. The chain couples TRBV5-1 to TRBJ1-2; D is possibly TRBD1 (5 bases). The V gene's germline CDR1 is SGHRS and CDR2 YFSETQ. The CDR3 spans 16 residues. V lost 0 bases to trimming and J lost 1 base, with 13 bases between them. CDR3 coding DNA: TGCGCCAGCAGCTTGGCCCCGGGGAGGGGTAACTATGGCTACACCTTC. It codes for CASSLAPGRGNYGYTF.

The chain carries TRBV19 and TRBJ1-1; maybe TRBD1 (6 bases). Germline values: CDR1 LNHDA, CDR2 SQIVND (reference sequence). The V gene lost 6 bases and the J gene lost 6 bases, with 17 bases spanning the gap. The CDR3 contains 14 residues. DNA of the CDR3: TGTGCCAGTAGGCGGACAGATCAAGGCGCTGAAGCTTTCTTT. Its protein product is CASRRTDQGAEAFF.

This clone was detected once. This chain connects TRBV7-2 to TRBJ1-2; D may be TRBD1 (6 bases). V was cut by 4 bases and J by 4 bases, with 13 bases left in between. The CDR3 is 14 residues long. Germline values: CDR1 SGHTA, CDR2 FQGNSA. CDR3 loop: CASSSQGQGYGYTF. CDR3 nucleotides: TGTGCCAGCAGCTCCCAGGGGCAAGGCTATGGCTACACCTTC.

The J gene is TRBJ2-3, the V gene TRBV27; D is uncertain. V lost 6 bases and J lost 2, with 12 bases in between. The CDR3 consists of 14 residues. Germline CDR1 reads MNHEY; CDR2 reads SMNVEV (reference sequence). CDR3 nucleotide sequence: TGTGCCAGCAGGGTCTTGGGCCACACAGATACGCAGTATTTT. Its protein product is CASRVLGHTDTQYF.

The CDR3 protein is CASSRYLEEGYTF. CDR3 DNA: TGTGCCAGCAGTCGTTACTTAGAGGAAGGCTACACCTTC. V usage is TRBV6-2 or TRBV6-3 and J usage is TRBJ1-2; D remains unclear. V was pared by 5 bases and J by 8 bases, with 15 bases between. The CDR3 is 13 amino acids. Germline V lookup: CDR1 MNHEY, CDR2 SVGEGT.

The rearrangement joins TRBV3-1 (or the pseudogene TRBV3-2) to TRBJ2-2, with D unresolved. The germline gives CDR1 LGHDT, CDR2 YNNKEL (reference sequence). Trimming cost V 4 bases and J 8 bases, with 8 bases left between them. The CDR3 sequence is 12 residues long. The CDR3: CASSPPGGELFF. The CDR3 DNA reads as TGTGCCAGCAGCCCCCCCGGGGGGGAGCTGTTTTTT.

V usage is TRBV6-5 and J usage is TRBJ1-2; D is unresolved. From germline, CDR1 is MNHEY and CDR2 SVGAGI. The CDR3 loop spans 15 amino acids. Trimming removed 0 bases at V and 3 bases at J, with 11 bases between. The CDR3 sequence: CASSYSRNPHYGYTF. In nucleotides, the CDR3 is TGTGCCAGCAGTTACTCGCGGAACCCCCACTATGGCTACACCTTC.